The clone carrying this TCR beta chain came up a few times. As yet, its antigen is unknown. TCRdb passed the 5' RACE reads through MiXCR, listing each CDR3 protein once. Of 350,000 to 500,000 distinct CDR3 sequences in the sample, around 20% were seen once. These data are taken from a study of T-cell memory formation after mild COVID-19. General study findings and limits: Later expanders leaned toward CD4+, whereas clones contracting from day 15 to 85 were balanced CD4/CD8. Shrinking CD4+ clones were chiefly CM and EM; CD8+ ones were chiefly EMRA.

This clonotype was obtained from an adult woman who had mild COVID-19 (a few samples of this study predate the infection). Cell type and time point are not known. Input material: PBMCs or a T cell subset sorted from them (not recorded which).

The CDR3 region has the DNA TGTGCCAGCAGTTTTGCTACGGTTGGGACAATCAAACTGTTTTTT. Translated: CASSFATVGTIKLFF. V usage is TRBV12-3 or TRBV12-4 and J usage is TRBJ1-4; a weak D match, TRBD1 (6 bases). The CDR3 has 15 residues. V was pared by 3 bases and J by 11 bases, with 19 bases between.